This T cell receptor beta chain appears in the sequencing data of a study of blood T cell repertoires in COVID-19. How the authors handled the data: Amplification from reference gene primers served as the basis for estimated nucleated cell counts. TCRdb's copy holds only in-frame clones and misses some; the assay was immunoSEQ multiplex PCR. V, J and clone size derive from that table, while D and trimming were established from the DNA sequence. The sample lists roughly 300,000 clones, approximately 83% occurring once. The study assigned cohorts using participant-reported clinical history. Between the trimmed V and J ends, which lost 5 bases and 3 bases, there was a span of 16 bases. From germline, CDR1 is MDHEN and CDR2 SYDVKM. This CDR3 contains 15 residues.

The origin of this receptor is a middle-aged woman with acute COVID-19. This rearrangement joins TRBV28 to TRBJ1-1; D is perhaps TRBD1 (5 bases). The sample consisted of PBMCs or T cells enriched from blood (not recorded which). CDR3: CASSPRQGLDTEAFF. In nucleotides, the CDR3 is TGTGCCAGCAGTCCGCGTCAGGGTTTGGACACTGAAGCTTTCTTT.